Listed below are T cell receptor beta chains from one sample, sequenced in a study of shared clonotypes between healthy human individuals. Assay used: immunoSEQ multiplex PCR; TCRdb lists only in-frame clones, some missing. The sample lists over a million clones, about four fifths occurring once. The sequenced sample consisted of memory CD4+ T cells from PBMCs. The receptors originated from a man younger than 35 in good health. Some clones in this sample may be carry-over from other donors' samples. Both conserved end residues are trimmed from each CDR3.

J: TRBJ2-5
V: TRBV7-2
length: 14
CDR3: ASSHQARVGEKTQY

J: TRBJ1-6
V: TRBV28
length: 11
CDR3: ASSVNTATDLH

J: TRBJ1-5
V: TRBV28
length: 12
CDR3: ASSTQAGSQPQH

J: TRBJ2-5
V: TRBV6-6
length: 8
CDR3: ASRGETQY

J: TRBJ2-1
V: TRBV28
length: 12
CDR3: AITGAGQYNEQF

J: TRBJ2-2
V: TRBV4-1
length: 14
CDR3: ASSQVDRADPGELF

J: TRBJ1-2
V: TRBV27
length: 13
CDR3: ASSRGGTANYGYT

J: TRBJ2-2
V: TRBV7-3
length: 12
CDR3: ASSGDRDTGELF

J: TRBJ1-5
V: TRBV28
length: 11
CDR3: ASASRGARPQH

J: TRBJ1-3
V: TRBV15
length: 13
CDR3: ATSRDLSSGNTIY

J: TRBJ2-3
V: TRBV11-2
length: 11
CDR3: ASTHPVTDTQY

J: TRBJ2-2
V: TRBV5-1
length: 12
CDR3: ASSFGAGTGELF

J: TRBJ2-7
V: TRBV5-6
length: 13
CDR3: ASSLVSGRVYEQY

J: TRBJ1-1
V: TRBV27
length: 11
CDR3: ASSFRGNTEAF

J: TRBJ1-2
V: TRBV27
length: 11
CDR3: ASSSRDLYGYT

J: TRBJ2-5
V: TRBV4-2
length: 10
CDR3: ASSQDKETQY

J: TRBJ2-3
V: TRBV15
length: 11
CDR3: ATSSPATDTQY

J: TRBJ2-1
V: TRBV4-3
length: 12
CDR3: ASGGHYSLNEQF

J: TRBJ1-4
V: TRBV7-7
length: 13
CDR3: ASSPGPSGAEKLF

J: TRBJ2-2
V: TRBV2
length: 13
CDR3: ASSPRGQGTGELF

J: TRBJ2-1
V: TRBV7-3
length: 14
CDR3: ASSLSVGLGENEQF

J: TRBJ2-1
V: TRBV11-2
length: 14
CDR3: ASSQRLAGIYNEQF

J: TRBJ2-1
V: TRBV18
length: 13
CDR3: ASSPGQVRGNEQF

J: TRBJ1-2
V: TRBV11-2
length: 13
CDR3: ASSLESGGSYGYT

J: TRBJ2-1
V: TRBV5-1
length: 11
CDR3: ASSLGLANEQF

J: TRBJ1-3
V: TRBV30
length: 13
CDR3: AWSVRGVKGNTIY

J: TRBJ2-1
V: TRBV20-1
length: 9
CDR3: SEGSYNEQF

J: TRBJ1-1
V: TRBV6-5
length: 11
CDR3: ASRRLPNTEAF